The 24 T cell receptor beta chains reported below all come from one sample, sequenced in a study of CD8 T cells in ankylosing spondylitis. Via MiXCR, TCRdb re-called the 5' RACE reads, giving one row per CDR3 protein. The data contain 180,000 or so distinct CDR3 sequences, approximately 10% of them singletons. The source material was blood, either unsorted or a sorted T cell fraction (not recorded which). Receptors were obtained from a male donor with ankylosing spondylitis or in good health (not recorded which).

This clonotype was counted many times. The chain recombines TRBV14 with TRBJ1-3; D not certain. The CDR3 consists of 15 residues. From germline, CDR1 is SGHDN and CDR2 FVKESK. The germline V and J ends were trimmed by 0 bases and 2 bases, with 8 bases remaining between them. The CDR3 sequence is CASSQEAWAGNTIYF. In nucleotides, the CDR3 is TGTGCCAGCAGCCAAGAGGCCTGGGCTGGAAACACCATATATTTT.

This clonotype has only a few counts. This chain links TRBV5-4 with TRBJ1-2; 9 bases map to TRBD1. Germline assignment: CDR1 SGHNT and CDR2 YYREEE (reference sequence). The J segment lost 3 bases and the V segment lost 4 bases, leaving 16 bases of the junction unmatched. The CDR3 sequence is 18 residues long. The CDR3, as DNA: TGTGCCAGCAGCCTCCCGGGACAGGGCGGTTCTAAGGACTATGGCTACACCTTC. Residues: CASSLPGQGGSKDYGYTF.

This clonotype was seen at least ten times. CDR3 coding DNA: TGCAGTGCTAGTTCAGGTCGAGAGACCCAGTACTTC. Translated: CSASSGRETQYF. The chain couples TRBV20-1 to TRBJ2-5; D is undetermined. V was cut by 3 bases and J by 4 bases, with 9 bases left in between. This CDR3 comprises 12 residues. Germline V lookup: CDR1 DFQATT, CDR2 SNEGSKA (reference sequence).

The chain employs TRBV2 and TRBJ2-3, with 8 bases identical to TRBD1. CDR3 size: 15 residues. CDR1 and CDR2 (germline): SNHLY, FYNNEI. With V trimmed by 5 bases and J by 1 base, 5 bases remained unmatched. CDR3 loop: CASSRDRGGTDTQYF. The CDR3 bases are TGTGCCAGCAGTCGCGACAGGGGAGGCACAGATACGCAGTATTTT.

This clonotype was detected a few times. V gene TRBV20-1 combines with J gene TRBJ2-5; TRBD1 is a possible D gene (6 bases). Trimming removed 4 bases from V and 3 bases from J, with 12 bases in between. Germline CDR1 is DFQATT and CDR2 is SNEGSKA (reference sequence). This CDR3 region has 13 residues. CDR3 sequence: CSATIPGEETQYF. The CDR3 DNA reads as TGCAGTGCTACGATACCAGGGGAAGAGACCCAGTACTTC.

This clonotype was observed at least ten times. V gene TRBV5-1 combines with J gene TRBJ2-7; no reliable D call. Trimming removed 0 bases from V and 2 bases from J, with 12 bases in between. The CDR3 loop spans 15 amino acids. Germline V gives CDR1 SGHRS, CDR2 YFSETQ. CDR3 residues: CASSLGSAPTYEQYF. Here the CDR3 DNA reads TGCGCCAGCAGCTTGGGATCGGCCCCCACCTACGAGCAGTACTTC.

This chain uses TRBV7-2 with TRBJ1-5; maybe TRBD1 (5 bases). Germline V gene sequence: CDR1 SGHTA, CDR2 FQGNSA. Deletions cut 1 base from V and 6 bases from J, with 10 bases between. The CDR3 spans 14 residues. As DNA, the CDR3 is TGTGCCAGCAGCTTAGGGGGGGACGGTCAGCCCCAGCATTTT. Translated, it gives CASSLGGDGQPQHF.

This clonotype was observed at least ten times. The J gene is TRBJ1-2, the V gene TRBV5-1, with TRBD1 identical over 9 bases. The length of the CDR3 is 14 residues. The ends lost 4 bases at V and 8 bases at J; junction bases unmatched: 9. CDR1 and CDR2 (germline): SGHRS, YFSETQ. This CDR3 is CASSPAGTGSGYTF. CDR3 bases: TGCGCCAGCAGCCCGGCCGGGACAGGGTCAGGCTACACCTTC.

This clonotype was seen more than once but under ten times. The V gene is TRBV7-8, the J gene TRBJ2-7; TRBD1 is a possible D gene (6 bases). CDR1 SGHVS and CDR2 FQNEAQ come from the germline V gene. The germline V and J ends were trimmed by 3 bases and 2 bases, with 17 bases remaining between them. CDR3 size: 16 residues. The DNA for the CDR3 is TGTGCCAGCAGCTTGTCCAACAGGGAGTCAACCTACGAGCAGTACTTC. This translates into CASSLSNRESTYEQYF.

This clonotype was observed at least ten times. V and J are TRBV4-1 and TRBJ1-1, with D possibly being TRBD1 (5 bases). Germline V gene lookup returns CDR1 MGHRA and CDR2 YSYEKL. This CDR3 spans 13 amino acids. Trimming took 0 bases from V and 5 from J, leaving 7 bases between them. CDR3 protein: CASSQDQGTEAFF. DNA for the CDR3: TGCGCCAGCAGCCAAGATCAGGGAACTGAAGCTTTCTTT.

There are a few counts of this clonotype. V usage is TRBV6-1 and J usage is TRBJ2-1; TRBD2 aligns across 10 bases. The germline V gene encodes CDR1 MNHNS and CDR2 SASEGT. V dropped 6 bases and J dropped 4; count of bases not matched to a gene: 6. The CDR3 sequence is 15 residues long. The DNA for the CDR3 is TGTGCCAGCAGCCTCCTAGCGGGGGAGTACAATGAGCAGTTCTTC. It is translated as CASSLLAGEYNEQFF.

At least ten counts were recorded for this clonotype. The rearrangement uses TRBV9 and TRBJ1-1; TRBD1 matches at 7 bases. Per germline, CDR1 SGDLS and CDR2 YYNGEE. This CDR3 is built from 15 residues. J was trimmed by 6 bases and V by 3 bases; bases with no gene match: 11. The CDR3 loop reads CASSAKTGRIPEAFF. In DNA form, the CDR3 reads TGTGCCAGCAGCGCCAAGACAGGGCGGATCCCTGAAGCTTTCTTT.

This clonotype has at least ten counts. This chain uses TRBV5-1 with TRBJ2-7, with 13 bases that match TRBD2. The CDR3 contains 15 residues. Germline CDR1 reads SGHRS; CDR2 reads YFSETQ. The trim removed 6 bases at V and 4 bases at J, leaving 7 bases unmatched. CDR3 in DNA: TGCGCCAGCACCATCGGGACTAGCGGGACTTACGAGCAGTACTTC. This translates into CASTIGTSGTYEQYF.

This clonotype was counted only a few times. This chain joins TRBV19 and TRBJ2-3; 7 bases map to TRBD1. Germline V gene data show CDR1 as LNHDA and CDR2 as SQIVND (reference sequence). The CDR3 runs 15 residues. The V and J ends lost 3 bases and 1 base, in that order; junction bases with no gene match: 4. The CDR3 coding sequence is TGTGCCAGTAGTATGACAGGGACCGGCACAGATACGCAGTATTTT. Its translation is CASSMTGTGTDTQYF.

This clonotype showed up many times. This sequence joins TRBV6-1 and TRBJ1-4; the match to TRBD1 covers 7 bases. Germline lookup yields CDR1 MNHNS and CDR2 SASEGT. The CDR3 loop spans 14 amino acids. Losses at the gene ends were 4 bases for V and 5 bases for J; bases not matched to a gene: 4. CDR3 in amino acids: CASSAGTANEKLFF. The CDR3 region has the DNA TGTGCCAGCAGTGCCGGGACAGCAAATGAAAAACTGTTTTTT.

This clonotype appeared many times. This chain joins TRBV10-3 and TRBJ1-1; no clear D gene. Trimming took off 6 bases at V and 0 bases at J, with 5 bases between the two ends. CDR3 length: 12 residues. CDR1 ENHRY and CDR2 SYGVKD come from the germline V gene. The CDR3 DNA reads TGTGCCATCAGGGGAGTGAACACTGAAGCTTTCTTT. Translating it yields CAIRGVNTEAFF.

J is TRBJ2-1 and V is TRBV3-1; 12 nucleotides line up with TRBD2. The V gene's germline CDR1 is LGHDT and CDR2 YNNKEL (reference sequence). V gave up 4 bases and J gave up 15 bases; unmatched junction bases: 13. This CDR3 has 15 amino acids. The CDR3 loop reads CASSPETSGGGIPFF. CDR3 nucleotide sequence: TGTGCCAGCAGCCCTGAGACTAGCGGGGGAGGTATTCCGTTCTTC.

This chain connects TRBV2 to TRBJ2-3, with TRBD2 matching 11 bases. The ends lost 9 bases at V and 4 bases at J; junction bases unmatched: 9. CDR1 is SNHLY and CDR2 is FYNNEI in the germline V gene. This CDR3 contains 15 residues. The CDR3 is CASSISGGEADTQYF. DNA for the CDR3: TGTGCCAGTTCCATTAGCGGGGGGGAGGCAGATACGCAGTATTTT.

V is TRBV7-2 and J is TRBJ1-1, with D uncertain. Between the trimmed V and J ends, which lost 5 bases and 7 bases, there was a span of 5 bases. The germline V gene has CDR1 SGHTA and CDR2 FQGNSA. The CDR3 has 10 amino acids. The CDR3 region is CASSRNEAFF. The CDR3 DNA reads TGTGCCAGCAGCCGTAATGAAGCTTTCTTT.

This clonotype was seen many times. The V gene is TRBV10-3, the J gene TRBJ2-1, with no clear D. The CDR3 runs 15 residues. From germline, CDR1 is ENHRY and CDR2 SYGVKD. V was pared by 0 bases and J by 9 bases, with 15 bases between. CDR3 region: CAISESGGRSGEQFF. The CDR3, as DNA: TGTGCCATCAGTGAGTCAGGCGGCCGTTCGGGTGAGCAGTTCTTC.

This clonotype was recorded many times. The V and J genes are TRBV7-9 and TRBJ2-2, with no clear D. The CDR3 runs to 13 residues. Trimming pared 6 bases from V and 0 bases from J, leaving 5 bases between. Germline CDR1 and CDR2: SEHNR and FQNEAQ (reference sequence). CDR3 sequence reads: CASRHPNTGELFF. The CDR3 nucleotides are TGTGCCAGCAGACACCCGAACACCGGGGAGCTGTTTTTT.

The table lists this clonotype with a few counts. The chain joins TRBV6-2 or TRBV6-3 to TRBJ2-7; 9 bases fit TRBD2. The CDR3 is 16 amino acids. V lost 6 bases and J lost 1; bases outside the gene matches: 10. The germline CDR1 and CDR2 sequences are MNHEY and SVGEGT. The chain's CDR3 is CASRKERLAASYEQYF. CDR3 in DNA: TGTGCCAGCAGAAAAGAGAGACTAGCGGCATCCTACGAGCAGTACTTC.

This clonotype was recorded at least ten times. The chain recombines TRBV20-1 with TRBJ2-1; D is perhaps TRBD2 (6 bases). CDR1 and CDR2 (germline): DFQATT, SNEGSKA (reference sequence). CDR3 length: 11 residues. The V end was cut by 6 bases, the J end by 7 bases, with 10 bases between. The CDR3 protein is CSAWDWNEQFF. CDR3 bases: TGCAGTGCATGGGACTGGAATGAGCAGTTCTTC.

A few counts support this clonotype. This chain joins TRBV7-9 and TRBJ2-1; TRBD2 matches at 13 bases. There are 16 residues in the CDR3. The junction had 7 bases not matched to a gene; V was cut back by 5 bases and J by 6 bases. CDR1 is SEHNR, CDR2 FQNEAQ, per germline (reference sequence). The CDR3 nucleotides read TGTGCCAGCAGCACCATGGGACTAGCGGGAATCAATGAGCAGTTCTTC. Encoded protein: CASSTMGLAGINEQFF.